The 30 T cell receptor beta chains listed next were all sequenced from one sample in a study of neurological immune-mediated disorders (dated by TCRdb to about 2019). Reading the label with the study, this specimen's time point is: longitudinal time-point 2. The library was produced with 5' RACE. The sequencer was an Illumina HiSeq 2500. Through fastp at Q25 and MiXCR, TCRdb rebuilt clones from the public reads, retaining in-frame beta chains. Rows with a matching CDR3 protein are joined into one entry that keeps the most common DNA and genes. The sample table lists some 60,000 distinct CDR3 sequences, more than 8% of them with a count of one. The top ten hold 9.5% to 15% of the sample. Material: PBMCs. These receptors came from a man aged 25-45 years in good health.

This clonotype was seen at least ten times. The chain recombines TRBV5-1 with TRBJ2-3; 7 nucleotides match TRBD2. CDR3 length equals 16 residues. Unmatched junction bases numbered 5, after V lost 1 base and J lost 0 bases. Germline lookup yields CDR1 SGHRS and CDR2 YFSETQ. CDR3 nucleotide sequence: TGCGCCAGCAGCTTGCGGCTAGCGGCTAGCACAGATACGCAGTATTTT. Translating gives CASSLRLAASTDTQYF.

This clonotype has ten or more counts. V gene TRBV5-1 combines with J gene TRBJ2-3, with D possibly TRBD2 on 5 matching bases. V lost 4 bases and J 5 bases, leaving 8 bases between the germline ends. The CDR3 is 12 residues long. Germline assignment: CDR1 SGHRS and CDR2 YFSETQ. The DNA of the CDR3 is TGCGCCAGCAGCCTCGGGGTAGATACGCAGTATTTT. Its translation is CASSLGVDTQYF.

The table lists this clonotype with many counts. The V gene is TRBV12-3 or TRBV12-4, the J gene TRBJ2-2; D is unresolved. The CDR3 covers 13 residues. Trimming took 3 bases from V and 2 from J, leaving 4 bases between them. As DNA, the CDR3 is TGTGCCAGCAGTTTCGGCAACACCGGGGAGCTGTTTTTT. Translation gives CASSFGNTGELFF.

This clonotype was counted ten times or more. The chain links TRBV24-1 to TRBJ2-2, with 14 bases fitting TRBD2. CDR1 KGHDR and CDR2 SFDVKD come from the germline V gene. V gave up 2 bases and J gave up 5 bases; unmatched junction bases: 3. This CDR3 spans 17 amino acids. The CDR3 bases are TGTGCCACCAGTGATTCAGGACTAGCGGGAGGAACCGGGGAGCTGTTTTTT. Residues: CATSDSGLAGGTGELFF.

This clonotype has at least ten counts. The chain carries TRBV5-1 and TRBJ2-5; the match to TRBD1 covers 7 bases. Germline-derived CDR1 and CDR2 are SGHRS and YFSETQ. The trim removed 4 bases at V and 2 bases at J, leaving 11 bases unmatched. This CDR3 spans 16 amino acids. The CDR3 here is CASSGGQPGPQETQYF. In DNA, the CDR3 is TGCGCCAGCAGCGGGGGACAGCCCGGCCCTCAAGAGACCCAGTACTTC.

At least ten counts were recorded for this clonotype. The chain is built from TRBV9 and TRBJ1-2; possible D gene TRBD1, 6 bases. The germline V and J ends were trimmed by 3 bases and 6 bases, with 9 bases remaining between them. The CDR3 sequence is 12 residues long. Per the germline V gene, CDR1 is SGDLS and CDR2 is YYNGEE. The CDR3 coding sequence is TGTGCCAGCAGCGCCAACAGGGATGGCTACACCTTC. Translated: CASSANRDGYTF.

This clonotype was observed many times. The V gene is TRBV3-1, the J gene TRBJ2-1, with TRBD2 matching 13 bases. Trimming removed 6 bases from V and 7 bases from J; junction bases left unmatched: 6. Germline CDR1 LGHDT, CDR2 YNNKEL (reference sequence). This CDR3 spans 15 amino acids. This chain's CDR3 is CASSRGTSGMNEQFF. In nucleotides, the CDR3 is TGTGCCAGCAGTCGGGGGACTAGCGGGATGAATGAGCAGTTCTTC.

This clonotype was seen repeatedly, ten times or more. The rearrangement links TRBV9 to TRBJ2-1; the D gene is possibly TRBD2 (5 bases). CDR1 and CDR2 from the germline V gene are SGDLS and YYNGEE. Trimming stripped 9 bases from V and 8 bases from J, with 15 bases between. CDR3 length: 12 amino acids. CDR3 nucleotide sequence: TGTGCCACGAGCGGTAGTACGCATGAGCAGTTCTTC. Its protein product is CATSGSTHEQFF.

Points on this clonotype: A much larger clone differs from this one at a single base, so this may be a read error. The chain is built from TRBV10-3 and TRBJ1-1; a possible D gene is TRBD1 (5 bases). CDR3 length equals 15 residues. From germline, CDR1 is ENHRY and CDR2 SYGVKD. V lost 4 bases and J 5 bases, leaving 17 bases between the germline ends. CDR3 residues: CAISGPGVRLTEAFF. In DNA form, the CDR3 reads TGTGCCATCAGTGGTCCGGGGGTTCGGTTGACTGAAGCTTTCTTT.

This clonotype has ten or more counts. As DNA, the CDR3 is TGCGCCAGCAGCCCAACCCCAGGGTCTGGGGCCAACGTCCTGACTTTC. Protein product: CASSPTPGSGANVLTF. The genes are TRBV5-1 and TRBJ2-6; D possibly corresponds to TRBD1 (5 bases). The CDR3 is 16 residues long. CDR1 SGHRS and CDR2 YFSETQ come from the germline V gene. V gave up 4 bases and J gave up 1 base, with 12 bases separating them.

This clonotype was observed at least ten times. The chain combines TRBV15 with TRBJ1-5, with D hard to call. Germline loops: CDR1 LNHNV, CDR2 YYDKDF (reference sequence). V was clipped by 5 bases and J by 7 bases, with 12 bases between them. CDR3 length: 13 amino acids. The CDR3 here is CATSPTLGQPQHF. CDR3 nucleotide sequence: TGTGCCACCAGCCCGACGTTAGGCCAGCCCCAGCATTTT.

Many counts were recorded for this clonotype. The genes are TRBV18 and TRBJ2-7; no clear D. The CDR3 has 12 amino acids. Trimming removed 2 bases from V and 3 bases from J, with 5 bases in between. Germline lookup yields CDR1 KGHSH and CDR2 LQKENI. CDR3 sequence: CASSPNDYEQYF. As DNA, the CDR3 is TGTGCCAGCTCACCAAACGACTACGAGCAGTACTTC.

This clonotype has at least ten counts. V usage is TRBV7-2 and J usage is TRBJ2-1; D call uncertain. Germline loops: CDR1 SGHTA, CDR2 FQGNSA. The CDR3 runs 13 residues. Trimming took off 4 bases at V and 10 bases at J, with 14 bases between the two ends. The CDR3 nucleotides read TGTGCCAGCAGCTCTGCCGGCGGATGGGAGCAGTTCTTC. As protein: CASSSAGGWEQFF. Full variable domain (rest looked up from reference TRBV7-2 and TRBJ2-1): GAGVSQSPSNKVTEKGKDVELRCDPISGHTALYWYRQSLGQGLEFLIYFQGNSAPDKSGLPSDRFSAERTGGSVSTLTIQRTQQEDSAVYLCASSSAGGWEQFFGPGTRLTVL.

V gene TRBV10-3 combines with J gene TRBJ2-3; a possible D gene is TRBD2 (5 bases). Looked up from germline, CDR1 is ENHRY and CDR2 is SYGVKD. V gave up 6 bases and J gave up 3 bases, with 10 bases separating them. The CDR3 has 13 residues. This chain's CDR3 is CAISHGETDTQYF. DNA of the CDR3: TGTGCCATCAGCCACGGGGAGACAGATACGCAGTATTTT.

This chain links TRBV5-1 with TRBJ2-3; D is undetermined. The V end was cut by 4 bases, the J end by 6 bases, with 9 bases between. Germline V lookup: CDR1 SGHRS, CDR2 YFSETQ. CDR3 length: 12 residues. The CDR3 here is CASSAPSDTQYF. DNA for the CDR3: TGCGCCAGCAGCGCCCCGTCGGATACGCAGTATTTT.

This chain uses TRBV5-1 with TRBJ2-1; 7 nucleotides align to TRBD2. Trimming at V came to 0 bases and at J to 0 bases, leaving 3 bases not matched to a gene. The CDR3 is made up of 16 amino acids. The V gene's germline CDR1 is SGHRS and CDR2 YFSETQ. As DNA, the CDR3 is TGCGCCAGCAGCTTGGAGGCTAGCGGCTCCTACAATGAGCAGTTCTTC. This encodes CASSLEASGSYNEQFF.

This clonotype has at least ten counts. V is TRBV29-1 and J is TRBJ2-7; possibly TRBD1 for D (5 bases). V dropped 4 bases and J dropped 6 bases, with 10 bases sitting between them. CDR1 is SQVTM, CDR2 ANQGSEA, per germline. The CDR3 runs to 11 residues. DNA for the CDR3: TGCAGCGTTGGTGAAAGGGGCGAGCAGTACTTC. Amino acids: CSVGERGEQYF.

Turning to this clonotype: A read error is possible here, since a much larger clone lies one base away. V is TRBV11-2 and J is TRBJ2-1, with TRBD1 matching over 7 bases. This CDR3 is 13 amino acids long. Trimming removed 5 bases from V and 10 bases from J; junction bases left unmatched: 8. Looked up from germline, CDR1 is SGHAT and CDR2 is FQNNGV. CDR3: CASSVGTDKEQFF. The CDR3 nucleotides are TGTGCCAGCAGCGTCGGGACAGATAAGGAGCAGTTCTTC. Full variable domain (remainder filled in from reference TRBV11-2 and TRBJ2-1): EAGVAQSPRYKIIEKRQSVAFWCNPISGHATLYWYQQILGQGPKLLIQFQNNGVVDDSQLPKDRFSAERLKGVDSTLKIQPAKLEDSAVYLCASSVGTDKEQFFGPGTRLTVL.

This clonotype was seen more than once but under ten times. V gene TRBV30 combines with J gene TRBJ2-7, with 8 positions matching TRBD1. The CDR3 has 15 amino acids. The trim removed 1 base at V and 2 bases at J, leaving 7 bases unmatched. Germline values: CDR1 GTSNPN, CDR2 SVGIG (reference sequence). The CDR3 spells CAWSGEWGQAYEQYF. The CDR3 DNA sequence: TGTGCCTGGAGTGGAGAGTGGGGACAGGCCTACGAGCAGTACTTC.

This clonotype came up a few times. A much larger clone differs from this one at a single base, so this may be a read error. This chain joins TRBV5-1 and TRBJ2-7, with 7 bases lining up with TRBD1. Germline V CDR1 and CDR2: SGHRS, YFSETQ. V was clipped by 0 bases and J by 3 bases; unmatched bases: 6. This CDR3 has 15 amino acids. The CDR3, as DNA: TGCGCCAGCAGCTTGGGGTCAGGGGGAGACTACGAGCAGTACTTC. Residues: CASSLGSGGDYEQYF.

Ten or more counts support this clonotype. The chain links TRBV7-9 to TRBJ2-7; maybe TRBD1 (6 bases). With 3 bases removed from V and 2 bases from J, the gap between germline ends came to 14 bases. Germline CDR1 and CDR2: SEHNR and FQNEAQ (reference sequence). The CDR3 sequence is 15 residues long. CDR3 DNA sequence: TGTGCCAGCAGCTTCTACAGGGAGAGGGCCTACGAGCAGTACTTC. Translated, it gives CASSFYRERAYEQYF.

This clonotype was observed at least ten times. The chain is built from TRBV25-1 and TRBJ2-2; no definite D call. Germline V gene data show CDR1 as MGHDK and CDR2 as SYGVNS. V shed 0 bases and J shed 5 bases, with 4 bases lying between them. The CDR3 loop spans 13 amino acids. The CDR3 DNA sequence: TGTGCCAGCAGTGAATACAGAACCGGGGAGCTGTTTTTT. Translation: CASSEYRTGELFF.

This clonotype came up many times. The J gene is TRBJ2-7, the V gene TRBV5-1, with D perhaps matching TRBD2 (5 bases). Deletions cut 4 bases from V and 1 base from J, with 12 bases between. The germline V gene has CDR1 SGHRS and CDR2 YFSETQ. The CDR3 loop spans 14 amino acids. As DNA, the CDR3 is TGCGCCAGCAGCGCCCGTCGGGATTCCTACGAGCAGTACTTC. Translating it yields CASSARRDSYEQYF.

This clonotype was seen a few times. This could be a read error, since a much larger clone is one nucleotide away. The chain joins TRBV10-3 to TRBJ2-3; TRBD2 might be the D (6 bases). Germline lookup yields CDR1 ENHRY and CDR2 SYGVKD. This CDR3 comprises 16 residues. The CDR3 loop is CVISDPPSGSTDTQYF. CDR3 in DNA: TGTGTCATCAGTGACCCCCCCAGCGGGAGCACAGATACGCAGTATTTT.

This clonotype showed up many times. This sequence joins TRBV7-9 and TRBJ2-3; 12 bases line up with TRBD2. V dropped 6 bases and J dropped 3; count of bases not matched to a gene: 10. Germline V lookup: CDR1 SEHNR, CDR2 FQNEAQ (reference sequence). The CDR3 has 17 amino acids. Written as DNA, the CDR3 is TGTGCCAGCAGTACAAGACTAGCGGGAGTTGAGACAGATACGCAGTATTTT. Its protein is CASSTRLAGVETDTQYF. The variable domain in full, with the rest retrieved from reference TRBV7-9 and TRBJ2-3, is DTGVSQNPRHKITKRGQNVTFRCDPISEHNRLYWYRQTLGQGPEFLTYFQNEAQLEKSRLLSDRFSAERPKGSFSTLEIQRTEQGDSAMYLCASSTRLAGVETDTQYFGPGTRLTVL.

This clonotype was seen ten or more times. The chain carries TRBV5-1 and TRBJ2-7, with unresolved D. Per the germline V gene, CDR1 is SGHRS and CDR2 is YFSETQ. The CDR3 extends over 14 amino acids. Between the trimmed V and J ends, which lost 2 bases and 3 bases, there was a span of 12 bases. CDR3 protein: CASSFGPTGYEQYF. The CDR3 nucleotides read TGCGCCAGCAGCTTCGGGCCGACGGGCTACGAGCAGTACTTC.

This clonotype was counted a few times. The rearrangement joins TRBV5-1 to TRBJ2-1, with 7 positions matching TRBD2. The CDR3 consists of 15 residues. The germline gives CDR1 SGHRS, CDR2 YFSETQ. J lost 7 bases, V lost 4 bases, and 11 bases had no gene match. The CDR3 spells CASSETSAPHNEQFF. The CDR3 nucleotides are TGCGCCAGCAGCGAAACTAGCGCCCCCCATAATGAGCAGTTCTTC.

This clonotype has ten or more counts. The rearrangement links TRBV20-1 to TRBJ1-1; D is perhaps TRBD1 (6 bases). The CDR3 is made up of 12 amino acids. Germline CDR1 reads DFQATT; CDR2 reads SNEGSKA (reference sequence). V was pared by 5 bases and J by 7 bases, with 14 bases between. The CDR3 is CSAPSTGIEAFF. CDR3 bases: TGCAGTGCTCCCTCCACAGGGATTGAAGCTTTCTTT.

In its sample, this clonotype was seen many times. This chain joins TRBV5-1 and TRBJ2-7; 9 nucleotides align to TRBD1. The V and J ends lost 4 bases and 3 bases, in that order; junction bases with no gene match: 8. The CDR3 sequence is 15 residues long. In germline, CDR1 is SGHRS, CDR2 YFSETQ. Written as DNA, the CDR3 is TGCGCCAGCAGCCCCTCCGGGACAGGGATCTACGAGCAGTACTTC. This encodes CASSPSGTGIYEQYF. Drawing the rest from reference TRBV5-1 and TRBJ2-7, the complete variable domain is KAGVTQTPRYLIKTRGQQVTLSCSPISGHRSVSWYQQTPGQGLQFLFEYFSETQRNKGNFPGRFSGRQFSNSRSEMNVSTLELGDSALYLCASSPSGTGIYEQYFGPGTRLTVT.

The sample holds many counts of this clonotype. The V call is TRBV12-3 or TRBV12-4, the J call TRBJ2-7; D gene uncertain. V was shortened by 3 bases and J by 2 bases, with 11 bases between the two germline ends. This CDR3 is built from 14 residues. This CDR3 reads CASSLQAFAYEQYF. The CDR3 DNA is TGTGCCAGCAGTTTGCAAGCGTTTGCCTACGAGCAGTACTTC.